The 3 T cell receptor beta chains in this list originate from one sample, sequenced in a study of beta chain features in type 1 diabetes. Study-level points and caveats: Among all four CD4+ subsets, Type 1 diabetes patients had TCRB CDR3s that were moderately but significantly shorter.

These receptors have no known antigen. Isolated RNA was reverse transcribed in full, so expressed TCRB transcripts were sequenced. The repertoire was sequenced with immunoSEQ multiplex PCR; TCRdb's copy has only in-frame clones and lacks some. The data contain more than 250,000 clones, about 13% of them seen just once; the ten biggest clones take up less than 0.02%. The material sequenced was naive CD4+ T cells from blood. The receptors originated from a man aged 30 to 45 with type 1 diabetes.

This chain connects TRBV5-4 to TRBJ1-1, with 8 bases fitting TRBD1. V dropped 5 bases and J dropped 0; count of bases not matched to a gene: 9. In germline, CDR1 is SGHNT, CDR2 YYREEE (reference sequence). The CDR3 loop spans 16 amino acids. The CDR3 bases are TGTGCCAGCAGGTTAACAGGGGGAGAAATGAACACTGAAGCTTTCTTT. Amino acid sequence: CASRLTGGEMNTEAFF.

V and J are TRBV7-9 and TRBJ2-1, with 14 nucleotides matching TRBD2. The CDR3 loop spans 17 amino acids. Germline V CDR1 and CDR2: SEHNR, FQNEAQ (reference sequence). The ends lost 5 bases at V and 4 bases at J; junction bases unmatched: 7. As DNA, the CDR3 is TGTGCCAGCAGCCCGACTAGCGGGAGGGCCGGGTACAATGAGCAGTTCTTC. This sequence encodes CASSPTSGRAGYNEQFF.

A few counts support this clone. The V call is TRBV18, the J call TRBJ2-3; no firm D call. Germline assignment: CDR1 KGHSH and CDR2 LQKENI. V lost 6 bases and J 0 bases, leaving 13 bases between the germline ends. There are 15 residues in the CDR3. The CDR3 DNA sequence: TGTGCCAGCTCCCCCCGAAGCACGAGCACAGATACGCAGTATTTT. Translation gives CASSPRSTSTDTQYF.